Sequencing of this TCR beta chain was carried out in a study of T cell clonotyping in hematopoietic cell transplantation. The CDR3 totals 15 residues. Trimming took 5 bases from V and 2 from J, leaving 14 bases between them. In germline, CDR1 is SGHNT, CDR2 YENEEA. Profiled with immunoSEQ multiplex PCR; TCRdb holds only in-frame clones, not every one. The data contain tens of thousands of clones, 85% of them singletons. The time point here: recipient sample about 28 days before transplant, after cytoreduction. The sample in question was peripheral blood mononuclear cells, obtained before stem cell transplant. The V call is TRBV11-3, the J call TRBJ2-3; D is possibly TRBD1 or TRBD2 (5 bases each). The receptor's source is a man in his fifties or sixties with acute myeloid leukemia. Some clones in this sample may be carry-over from other donors' samples. The CDR3 loop reads CASSTGTANTDTQYF. The CDR3 DNA follows: TGTGCCAGCAGCACCGGGACCGCCAACACAGATACGCAGTATTTT.